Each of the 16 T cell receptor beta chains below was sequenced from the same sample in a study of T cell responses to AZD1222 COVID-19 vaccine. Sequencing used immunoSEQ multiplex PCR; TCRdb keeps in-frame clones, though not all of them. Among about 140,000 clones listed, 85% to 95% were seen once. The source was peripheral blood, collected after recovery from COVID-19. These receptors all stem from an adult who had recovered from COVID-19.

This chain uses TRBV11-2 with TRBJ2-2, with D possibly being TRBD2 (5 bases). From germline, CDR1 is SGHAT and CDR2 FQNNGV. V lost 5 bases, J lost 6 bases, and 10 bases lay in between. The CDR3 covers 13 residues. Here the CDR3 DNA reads TGTGCCAGCAGCCCCGAGAGGGCCGGGGAGCTGTTTTTT. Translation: CASSPERAGELFF.

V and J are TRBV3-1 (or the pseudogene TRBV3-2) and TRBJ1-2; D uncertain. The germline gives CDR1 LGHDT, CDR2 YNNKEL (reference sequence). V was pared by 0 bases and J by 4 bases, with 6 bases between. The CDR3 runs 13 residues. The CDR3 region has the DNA TGTGCCAGCAGCCAAGATCCGGTCTATGGCTACACCTTC. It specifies CASSQDPVYGYTF.

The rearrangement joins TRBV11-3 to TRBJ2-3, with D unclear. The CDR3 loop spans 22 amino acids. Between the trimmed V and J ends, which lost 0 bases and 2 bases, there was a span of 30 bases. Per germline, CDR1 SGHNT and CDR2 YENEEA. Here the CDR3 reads CASSLDLKDPTLPHLYTDTQYF. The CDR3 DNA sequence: TGTGCCAGCAGCTTAGACCTGAAGGACCCCACCCTCCCGCACCTATACACAGATACGCAGTATTTT.

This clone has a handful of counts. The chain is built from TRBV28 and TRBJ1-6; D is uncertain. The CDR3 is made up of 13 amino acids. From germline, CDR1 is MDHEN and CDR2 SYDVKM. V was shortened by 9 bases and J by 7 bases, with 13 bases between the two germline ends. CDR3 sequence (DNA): TGTGCCAGTCCGGATACGGGGAATTCACCCCTCCACTTT. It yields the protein CASPDTGNSPLHF.

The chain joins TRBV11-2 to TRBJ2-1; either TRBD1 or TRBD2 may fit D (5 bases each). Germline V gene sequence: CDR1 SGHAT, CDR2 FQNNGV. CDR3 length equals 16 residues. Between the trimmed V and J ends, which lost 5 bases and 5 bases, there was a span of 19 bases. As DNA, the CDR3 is TGTGCCAGCAGCCTAAGAGGGCAGGGTGGAAACAATGAGCAGTTCTTC. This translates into CASSLRGQGGNNEQFF.

CDR3 protein: CASSDETSRTDTQYF. The CDR3 DNA reads TGTGCCAGCAGTGACGAGACATCGAGAACAGATACGCAGTATTTT. J is TRBJ2-3 and V is TRBV6-1, with no clear D. Germline V CDR1 and CDR2: MNHNS, SASEGT. V dropped 3 bases and J dropped 3 bases, with 13 bases sitting between them. CDR3 size: 15 residues.

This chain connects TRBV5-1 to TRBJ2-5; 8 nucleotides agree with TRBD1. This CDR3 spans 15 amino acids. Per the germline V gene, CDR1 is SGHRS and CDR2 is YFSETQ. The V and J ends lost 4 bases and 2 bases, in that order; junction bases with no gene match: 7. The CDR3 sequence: CASSAITGGQETQYF. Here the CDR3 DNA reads TGCGCCAGCAGCGCGATCACAGGGGGGCAAGAGACCCAGTACTTC.

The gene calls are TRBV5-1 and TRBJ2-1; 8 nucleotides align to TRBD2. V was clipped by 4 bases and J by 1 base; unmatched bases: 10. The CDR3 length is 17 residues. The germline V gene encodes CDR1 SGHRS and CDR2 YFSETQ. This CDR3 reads CASSRIAGTGSYNEQFF. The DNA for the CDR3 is TGCGCCAGCAGCAGGATAGCGGGAACAGGGTCCTACAATGAGCAGTTCTTC.

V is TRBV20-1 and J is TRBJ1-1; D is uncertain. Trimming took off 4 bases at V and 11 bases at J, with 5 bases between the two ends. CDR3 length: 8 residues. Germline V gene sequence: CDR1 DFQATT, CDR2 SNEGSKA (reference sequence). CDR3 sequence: CSAISAFF. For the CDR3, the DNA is TGCAGTGCTATCTCGGCTTTCTTT.

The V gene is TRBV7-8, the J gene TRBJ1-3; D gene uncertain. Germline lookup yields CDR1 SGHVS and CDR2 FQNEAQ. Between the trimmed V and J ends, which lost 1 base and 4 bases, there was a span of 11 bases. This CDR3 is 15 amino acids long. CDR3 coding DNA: TGTGCCAGCAGCTTAGATAGGGCGGGGGGAAACACCATATATTTT. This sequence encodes CASSLDRAGGNTIYF.

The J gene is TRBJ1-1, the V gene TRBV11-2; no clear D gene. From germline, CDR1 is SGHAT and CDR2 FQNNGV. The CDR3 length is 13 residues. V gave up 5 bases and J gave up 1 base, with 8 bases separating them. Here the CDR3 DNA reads TGTGCCAGCAGCCCCACAGCGAACACTGAAGCTTTCTTT. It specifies CASSPTANTEAFF. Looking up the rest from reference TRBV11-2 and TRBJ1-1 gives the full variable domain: EAGVAQSPRYKIIEKRQSVAFWCNPISGHATLYWYQQILGQGPKLLIQFQNNGVVDDSQLPKDRFSAERLKGVDSTLKIQPAKLEDSAVYLCASSPTANTEAFFGQGTRLTVV.

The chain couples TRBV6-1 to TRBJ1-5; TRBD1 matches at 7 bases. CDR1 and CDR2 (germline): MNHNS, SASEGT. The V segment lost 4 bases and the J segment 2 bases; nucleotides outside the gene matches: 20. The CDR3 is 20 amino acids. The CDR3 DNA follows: TGTGCCAGCAGTGCCCCTAGACAGGGAGGGGTCCGAGGCGGCAATCAGCCCCAGCATTTT. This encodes CASSAPRQGGVRGGNQPQHF.

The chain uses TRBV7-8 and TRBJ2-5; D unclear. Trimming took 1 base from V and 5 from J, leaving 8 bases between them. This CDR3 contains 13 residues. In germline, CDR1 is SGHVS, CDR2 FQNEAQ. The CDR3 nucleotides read TGTGCCAGCAGCTTAGAGTTTTCGGAGACCCAGTACTTC. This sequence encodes CASSLEFSETQYF.

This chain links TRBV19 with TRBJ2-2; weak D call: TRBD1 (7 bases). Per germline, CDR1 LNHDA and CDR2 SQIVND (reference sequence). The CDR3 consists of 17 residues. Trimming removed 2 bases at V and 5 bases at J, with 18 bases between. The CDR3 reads CASSISGGGAGTGELFF. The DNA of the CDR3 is TGTGCCAGTAGTATAAGTGGAGGGGGCGCGGGTACCGGGGAGCTGTTTTTT.

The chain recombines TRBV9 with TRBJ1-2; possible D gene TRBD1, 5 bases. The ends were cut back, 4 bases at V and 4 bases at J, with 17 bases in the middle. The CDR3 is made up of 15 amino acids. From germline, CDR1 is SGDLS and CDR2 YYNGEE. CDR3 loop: CASSTTQGLAYGYTF. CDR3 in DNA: TGTGCCAGCAGCACAACTCAGGGATTAGCCTATGGCTACACCTTC.

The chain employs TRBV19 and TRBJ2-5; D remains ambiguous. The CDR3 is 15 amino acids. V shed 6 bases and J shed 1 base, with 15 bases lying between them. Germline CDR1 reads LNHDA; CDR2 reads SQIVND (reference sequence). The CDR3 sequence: CASSPPGLTQETQYF. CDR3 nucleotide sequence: TGTGCCAGTAGCCCCCCTGGGCTGACCCAAGAGACCCAGTACTTC.